A single sample is the source of the 17 T cell receptor beta chains below, sequenced in a study of cytomegalovirus exposure and HLA in healthy donors. Only in-frame clones appear in the TCRdb table, and some are missing; sequencing was by immunoSEQ multiplex PCR. In the table there are roughly 75,000 clones, approximately 94% of which are singletons. Sequencing was done on a sample of PBMCs. All receptors come from a woman younger than 35 in good health and CMV-seropositive.

The rearrangement uses TRBV6-6 and TRBJ2-1; D is perhaps TRBD1 (5 bases). The CDR3 extends over 11 amino acids. The V gene lost 2 bases and the J gene lost 12 bases, with 8 bases spanning the gap. Germline-derived CDR1 and CDR2 are MNHNY and SVGAGI (reference sequence). The CDR3 spells CASSYGARQFF. CDR3 bases: TGTGCCAGCAGTTACGGGGCGAGGCAGTTCTTC.

This clone was observed a handful of times. This CDR3 is CAMRRQGDRGEQFF. DNA of the CDR3: TGTGCCATGAGACGGCAGGGGGACAGGGGTGAGCAGTTCTTC. The chain has TRBV6-1 and TRBJ2-1; the match to TRBD1 covers 10 bases. Looked up from germline, CDR1 is MNHNS and CDR2 is SASEGT. The V gene end was trimmed by 10 bases and the J gene end by 9 bases; junction bases not matched to a gene: 12. The CDR3 runs 14 residues.

The chain couples TRBV18 to TRBJ2-1, with 8 positions matching TRBD1. V dropped 4 bases and J dropped 5; count of bases not matched to a gene: 10. CDR3 size: 16 residues. The germline CDR1 and CDR2 sequences are KGHSH and LQKENI. The CDR3 sequence: CASSLRQGIGNNEQFF. Written as DNA, the CDR3 is TGTGCCAGCTCACTCCGACAGGGGATAGGGAACAATGAGCAGTTCTTC.

The rearrangement uses TRBV10-3 and TRBJ2-1; D is perhaps TRBD1 (5 bases). Trimming took off 4 bases at V and 10 bases at J, with 11 bases between the two ends. This CDR3 spans 12 amino acids. CDR1 is ENHRY, CDR2 SYGVKD, per germline. The CDR3 loop is CAISGGGWEQFF. In nucleotides, the CDR3 is TGTGCCATCAGTGGGGGCGGTTGGGAGCAGTTCTTC.

J is TRBJ2-7 and V is TRBV5-4, with 11 bases matching TRBD1. V lost 4 bases to trimming and J lost 4 bases; unmatched junction nucleotides: 7. CDR3 size: 15 residues. Per the germline V gene, CDR1 is SGHNT and CDR2 is YYREEE (reference sequence). The chain's CDR3 is CASSGGTGGLYEQYF. The CDR3 nucleotides are TGTGCCAGCAGCGGTGGGACAGGGGGTTTGTACGAGCAGTACTTC.

The chain combines TRBV7-8 with TRBJ1-5; D ambiguous. Germline V gene sequence: CDR1 SGHVS, CDR2 FQNEAQ. V was shortened by 1 base and J by 2 bases, with 9 bases between the two germline ends. The CDR3 has 15 amino acids. CDR3 in amino acids: CASSLDPGGNQPQHF. The CDR3, as DNA: TGTGCCAGCAGCTTAGATCCGGGAGGCAATCAGCCCCAGCATTTT. The variable domain in full, completed from reference TRBV7-8 and TRBJ1-5, reads GAGVSQSPRYKVAKRGQDVALRCDPISGHVSLFWYQQALGQGPEFLTYFQNEAQLDKSGLPSDRFFAERPEGSVSTLKIQRTQQEDSAVYLCASSLDPGGNQPQHFGDGTRLSIL.

V and J are TRBV27 and TRBJ1-2; possibly TRBD1 for D (6 bases). The V gene's germline CDR1 is MNHEY and CDR2 SMNVEV (reference sequence). CDR3 length: 17 residues. Trimming left V 7 bases short and J 7 bases short, with 28 bases between. CDR3 DNA: TGTGCCAGCACCCCATCAGCCGGACAGATAGTTTACCTTGGCTACACCTTC. Residues: CASTPSAGQIVYLGYTF.

There are a few counts of this clone. This chain links TRBV28 with TRBJ1-4, with a possible D match to TRBD1 (6 bases). The germline CDR1 and CDR2 sequences are MDHEN and SYDVKM. The CDR3 sequence is 16 residues long. V lost 7 bases and J 5 bases, leaving 20 bases between the germline ends. This chain's CDR3 is CASTIRTGGVNEKLFF. The DNA for the CDR3 is TGTGCCAGCACCATCCGAACGGGGGGCGTAAATGAAAAACTGTTTTTT.

The V call is TRBV9, the J call TRBJ2-3, with TRBD1 matching 8 bases. V lost 0 bases, J lost 2 bases, and 2 bases stayed unmatched. Germline CDR1 SGDLS, CDR2 YYNGEE. The CDR3 contains 15 residues. The CDR3 sequence: CASSVGTGPTDTQYF. As DNA, the CDR3 is TGTGCCAGCAGCGTAGGGACAGGGCCCACAGATACGCAGTATTTT.

J is TRBJ2-5 and V is TRBV4-3; a possible D gene is TRBD1 (5 bases). V was pared by 0 bases and J by 3 bases, with 5 bases between. This CDR3 has 13 amino acids. Germline assignment: CDR1 LGHNA and CDR2 YSLEER. CDR3 sequence reads: CASSQDREETQYF. The CDR3, as DNA: TGCGCCAGCAGCCAAGACAGGGAAGAGACCCAGTACTTC.

The rearrangement joins TRBV4-2 to TRBJ2-3; 8 positions match TRBD1. Germline CDR1 LGHNA, CDR2 YNFKEQ. The CDR3 has 15 amino acids. With 1 base clipped from V and 4 bases from J, the junction kept 4 bases outside the gene matches. The CDR3 DNA follows: TGTGCCAGCAGCCAAGGACAGGGGAGGCCAGATACGCAGTATTTT. The encoded protein is CASSQGQGRPDTQYF.

This chain links TRBV19 with TRBJ1-5, with 10 nucleotides matching TRBD1. Germline CDR1 LNHDA, CDR2 SQIVND (reference sequence). V lost 11 bases to trimming and J lost 0 bases; unmatched junction nucleotides: 4. CDR3 size: 14 residues. The CDR3 DNA reads as TGTGCCGGGGGGACAGGGGATAGCAATCAGCCCCAGCATTTT. As protein: CAGGTGDSNQPQHF.

The chain employs TRBV4-3 and TRBJ2-1; TRBD2 matches at 12 bases. The germline V gene encodes CDR1 LGHNA and CDR2 YSLEER. Trimming removed 0 bases from V and 7 bases from J; junction bases left unmatched: 13. The CDR3 length is 19 residues. The CDR3 reads CASSQEPPLAGGHTNEQFF. CDR3 coding DNA: TGCGCCAGCAGCCAAGAACCCCCTCTAGCGGGGGGGCACACGAATGAGCAGTTCTTC.

In its sample, this clone was seen once. This sequence joins TRBV28 and TRBJ2-1, with 9 nucleotides matching TRBD1. The V and J ends lost 2 bases and 6 bases, in that order; junction bases with no gene match: 5. The CDR3 is 15 amino acids. In germline, CDR1 is MDHEN, CDR2 SYDVKM. DNA for the CDR3: TGTGCCAGCAGTTTACGGGACAGGGTGGGCAATGAGCAGTTCTTC. Residues: CASSLRDRVGNEQFF.

This chain connects TRBV15 to TRBJ1-1, with TRBD1 identical over 8 bases. CDR1 LNHNV and CDR2 YYDKDF come from the germline V gene (reference sequence). V dropped 7 bases and J dropped 1; count of bases not matched to a gene: 5. This CDR3 has 14 residues. CDR3 nucleotide sequence: TGTGCCACCACCTCGGGACAGGCGAACACTGAAGCTTTCTTT. The encoded protein is CATTSGQANTEAFF.

The chain links TRBV4-1 to TRBJ2-7; D is unresolved. The length of the CDR3 is 14 residues. Between the trimmed V and J ends, which lost 1 base and 2 bases, there was a span of 9 bases. Germline V gives CDR1 MGHRA, CDR2 YSYEKL. The CDR3 here is CASSQVPETYEQYF. DNA of the CDR3: TGCGCCAGCAGCCAAGTCCCCGAGACCTACGAGCAGTACTTC.

In this sample, this clone turned up once. The V gene is TRBV19, the J gene TRBJ1-2, with 7 bases lining up with TRBD1. Germline assignment: CDR1 LNHDA and CDR2 SQIVND (reference sequence). J gave up 6 bases and V 4 bases, and 8 bases lay outside the gene matches. The CDR3 sequence is 14 residues long. The CDR3 region has the DNA TGTGCCAGTAGTAGACCGACAGGGCCTCATGGCTACACCTTC. Translation: CASSRPTGPHGYTF.